This TCR beta chain was identified in a study of OX40 agonist ivuxolimab in advanced cancers. Study context: Two patients with cutaneous melanoma and one with hepatocellular carcinoma, three in total, showed partial responses.

Assay used: immunoSEQ multiplex PCR; TCRdb lists only in-frame clones, some missing. The sample contains 100,000 to 110,000 clones, less than 95% of which appear only once. This clone was seen a few times. The CDR3 spans 12 residues. Germline loops: CDR1 SGHRS, CDR2 YFSETQ. V dropped 0 bases and J dropped 3 bases, with 3 bases sitting between them. The chain carries TRBV5-1 and TRBJ2-5, with D uncertain. Specimen: CD4+ or CD8+ T cells sorted from blood, collected in a trial of the OX40 agonist ivuxolimab. This TCR derives from an adult with an advanced solid tumor such as melanoma, head and neck, liver or kidney cancer. CDR3 region: CASSLEEETQYF. CDR3 nucleotides: TGCGCCAGCAGCTTGGAGGAAGAGACCCAGTACTTC.